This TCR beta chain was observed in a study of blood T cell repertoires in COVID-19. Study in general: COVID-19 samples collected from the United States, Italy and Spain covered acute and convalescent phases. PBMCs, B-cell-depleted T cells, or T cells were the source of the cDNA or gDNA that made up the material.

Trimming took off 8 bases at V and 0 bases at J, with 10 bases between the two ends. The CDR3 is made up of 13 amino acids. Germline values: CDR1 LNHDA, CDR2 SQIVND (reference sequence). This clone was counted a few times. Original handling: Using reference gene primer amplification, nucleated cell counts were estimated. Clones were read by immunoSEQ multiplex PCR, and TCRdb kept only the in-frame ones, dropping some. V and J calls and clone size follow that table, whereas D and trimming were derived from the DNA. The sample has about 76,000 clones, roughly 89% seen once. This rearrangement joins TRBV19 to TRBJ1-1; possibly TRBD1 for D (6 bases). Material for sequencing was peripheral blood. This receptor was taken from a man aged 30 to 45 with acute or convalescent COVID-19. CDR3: CASGGALNTEAFF. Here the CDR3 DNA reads TGTGCCAGTGGGGGGGCATTGAACACTGAAGCTTTCTTT.